This TCR beta chain stems from a study of blood T cells in healthy people across ages. Details on this clonotype: Its antigen is currently unknown.

Then a second PCR, running roughly 7 to 11 cycles, was carried out with a sample-barcoded 5' primer and a J-beta primer mix. MiXCR was run by TCRdb on the 5' RACE reads, yielding one entry per CDR3 protein. Of roughly 1.9 million distinct CDR3 sequences detected, roughly 43% appear once; the ten largest clones hold about 21%. Study-level results: Roughly linear declines in TCR beta diversity per million T cells occurred with age.

Sequenced material: blood. The origin of this receptor is a human donor in good health.

DNA of the CDR3: TGTGCCAGCAGTTTGCTCGGTGCCTCAGGAGATGGCTACACCTTC. This translates into CASSLLGASGDGYTF. The chain has TRBV27 and TRBJ1-2; D not resolved. The CDR3 runs to 15 residues. Deletions cut 3 bases from V and 6 bases from J, with 17 bases between. In germline, CDR1 is MNHEY, CDR2 SMNVEV (reference sequence).